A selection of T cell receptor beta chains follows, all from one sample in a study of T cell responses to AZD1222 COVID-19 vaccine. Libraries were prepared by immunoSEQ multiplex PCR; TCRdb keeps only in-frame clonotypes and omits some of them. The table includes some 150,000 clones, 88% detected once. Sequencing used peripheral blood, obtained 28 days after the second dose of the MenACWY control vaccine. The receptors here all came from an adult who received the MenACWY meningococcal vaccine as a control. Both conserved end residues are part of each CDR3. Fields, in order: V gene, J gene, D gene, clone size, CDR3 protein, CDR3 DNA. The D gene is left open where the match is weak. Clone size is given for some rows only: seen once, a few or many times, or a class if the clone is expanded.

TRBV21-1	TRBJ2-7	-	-	CASSNIGTGDHYEQYF	TGTGCCAGCAGCAATATAGGGACAGGGGATCACTACGAGCAGTACTTC
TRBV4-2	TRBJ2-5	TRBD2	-	CASSQEGWTSLGETQYF	TGTGCCAGCAGCCAAGAAGGTTGGACTAGCCTTGGGGAGACCCAGTACTTC
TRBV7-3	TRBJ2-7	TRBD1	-	CASSLGQGSSYEQYF	TGTGCCAGCAGCTTAGGACAGGGGAGTTCCTACGAGCAGTACTTC
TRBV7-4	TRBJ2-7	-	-	CASSLERPNEQYF	TGTGCCAGCAGCTTAGAGAGGCCCAACGAGCAGTACTTC
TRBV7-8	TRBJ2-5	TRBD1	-	CASSLGGTGGETQYF	TGTGCCAGCAGCTTAGGAGGGACAGGCGGGGAGACCCAGTACTTC
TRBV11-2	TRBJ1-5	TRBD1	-	CASSSRTGSQPQHF	TGTGCCAGCAGCTCCCGGACAGGGTCCCAGCCCCAGCATTTT
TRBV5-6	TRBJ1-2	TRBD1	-	CASRGQGGSIYGYTF	TGTGCCAGCAGAGGACAGGGGGGATCAATCTATGGCTACACCTTC
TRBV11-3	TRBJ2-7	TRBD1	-	CASRARGQGALRSYEQYF	TGTGCCAGCAGGGCAAGGGGACAGGGGGCTCTTCGATCCTACGAGCAGTACTTC
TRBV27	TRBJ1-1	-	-	CASSLGPGTANTEAFF	TGTGCCAGCAGTTTAGGCCCCGGGACTGCCAACACTGAAGCTTTCTTT
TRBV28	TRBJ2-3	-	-	CASSLLHKADTQYF	TGTGCCAGCAGTTTATTACATAAGGCAGATACGCAGTATTTT
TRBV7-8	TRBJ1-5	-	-	CASSLDRRTSNQPQHF	TGTGCCAGCAGCTTAGATCGGAGGACAAGCAATCAGCCCCAGCATTTT
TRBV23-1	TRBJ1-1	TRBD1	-	CASSQLRKQGKWSEAFF	TGCGCCAGCAGTCAATTACGGAAACAGGGGAAGTGGTCTGAAGCTTTCTTT
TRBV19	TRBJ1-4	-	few	CASGNRANEKLFF	TGTGCCAGTGGGAACAGAGCTAATGAAAAACTGTTTTTT
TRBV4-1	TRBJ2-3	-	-	CASSLTPMSGTDTQYF	TGCGCCAGCAGCCTCACGCCCATGAGCGGCACAGATACGCAGTATTTT
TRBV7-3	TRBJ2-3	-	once	CASSPQARGATVTQYF	TGTGCCAGCAGCCCCCAGGCAAGGGGGGCCACAGTTACGCAGTATTTT
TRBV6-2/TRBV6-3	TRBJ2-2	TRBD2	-	CASSYSVWGLAALNTGELFF	TGTGCCAGCAGTTACAGTGTGTGGGGACTAGCGGCCCTGAACACCGGGGAGCTGTTTTTT
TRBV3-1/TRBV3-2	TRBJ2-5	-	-	CASSLRTGETQYF	TGTGCCAGCAGCCTCCGGACGGGGGAGACCCAGTACTTC
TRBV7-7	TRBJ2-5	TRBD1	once	CASSLGLQGTPQETQYF	TGTGCTAGCAGCTTAGGCCTACAGGGGACCCCTCAAGAGACCCAGTACTTC
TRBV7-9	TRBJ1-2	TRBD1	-	CASSPRTGKDYGYTF	TGTGCCAGCAGCCCCCGGACAGGGAAGGACTATGGCTACACCTTC
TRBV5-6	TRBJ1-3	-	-	CASSPTGTRDPTSGNTIYF	TGTGCCAGCAGCCCGACCGGGACAAGGGACCCAACCTCTGGAAACACCATATATTTT
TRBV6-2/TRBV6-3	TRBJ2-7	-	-	CASSQQQVYTYEQYF	TGTGCCAGCAGTCAACAACAGGTCTATACCTACGAGCAGTACTTC
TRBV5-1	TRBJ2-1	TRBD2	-	CASSLTSGTLNEQFF	TGCGCCAGCAGCCTGACTAGCGGGACTCTAAATGAGCAGTTCTTC
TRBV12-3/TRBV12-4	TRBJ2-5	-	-	CASSLFGEETQYF	TGTGCCAGCAGTTTATTTGGGGAAGAGACCCAGTACTTC
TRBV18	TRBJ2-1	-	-	CASSTQKTTYNEQFF	TGTGCCAGCTCAACCCAGAAGACAACCTACAATGAGCAGTTCTTC
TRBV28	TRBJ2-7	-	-	CASTLERGYEQYF	TGTGCCAGCACCCTCGAGAGGGGCTACGAGCAGTACTTC
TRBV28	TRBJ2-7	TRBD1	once	CASLRQGSTYEQYF	TGTGCCAGCCTTAGACAGGGGTCCACCTACGAGCAGTACTTC
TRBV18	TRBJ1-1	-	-	CASSRDGYEAFF	TGTGCCAGCTCACGGGACGGTTATGAAGCTTTCTTT
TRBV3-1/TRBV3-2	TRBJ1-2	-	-	CASSQGTDSGYTF	TGTGCCAGCAGCCAAGGGACAGACAGTGGCTACACCTTC
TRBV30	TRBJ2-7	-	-	CAWNRDNPYEQYF	TGTGCCTGGAATCGGGACAACCCCTACGAGCAGTACTTC
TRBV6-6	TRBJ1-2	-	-	CASSRQNYGYTF	TGTGCCAGCAGTAGGCAGAACTATGGCTACACCTTC
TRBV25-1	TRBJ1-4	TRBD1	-	CASRGQRNEKLFF	TGTGCCAGCAGGGGACAGCGAAATGAAAAACTGTTTTTT
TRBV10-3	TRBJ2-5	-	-	CAISGGREETQYF	TGTGCCATCAGTGGCGGACGGGAAGAGACCCAGTACTTC
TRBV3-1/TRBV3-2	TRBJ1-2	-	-	CASSQRGEYGYTF	TGTGCCAGCAGCCAAAGGGGGGAATATGGCTACACCTTC
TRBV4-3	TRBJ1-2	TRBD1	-	CASRWDRLIGGYTF	TGCGCCAGCAGATGGGACAGACTAATAGGAGGCTACACCTTC
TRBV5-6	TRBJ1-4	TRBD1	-	CASSLAAGTGYATNEKLFF	TGTGCCAGCAGCTTGGCCGCCGGGACAGGGTATGCAACTAATGAAAAACTGTTTTTT
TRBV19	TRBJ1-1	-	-	CASSIWLGGVNTEAFF	TGTGCCAGTAGTATCTGGTTAGGGGGGGTTAACACTGAAGCTTTCTTT
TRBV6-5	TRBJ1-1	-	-	CASSFRQPATEAFF	TGTGCCAGCAGTTTCCGACAGCCTGCCACTGAAGCTTTCTTT
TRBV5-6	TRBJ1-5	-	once	CASSMTGFGQPQHF	TGTGCCAGCAGCATGACAGGTTTTGGGCAGCCCCAGCATTTT
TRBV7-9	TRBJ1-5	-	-	CASSLGTSNQPQHF	TGTGCCAGCAGCTTAGGGACCAGCAATCAGCCCCAGCATTTT
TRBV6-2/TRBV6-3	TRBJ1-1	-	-	CASSYSGGATEAFF	TGTGCCAGCAGTTACTCAGGGGGGGCCACTGAAGCTTTCTTT
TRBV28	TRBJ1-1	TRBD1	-	CASSLDRGPSFAAFF	TGTGCCAGCAGTCTCGACAGGGGGCCCTCCTTCGCGGCTTTCTTT